Given below is one TCR beta chain in context. Germline CDR1 reads SGHRS; CDR2 reads YFSETQ. There are 15 residues in the CDR3. Trimming left V 1 base short and J 5 bases short, with 12 bases between. These data come from a study of blood T cell repertoires in COVID-19. Using immunoSEQ multiplex PCR, the repertoire was profiled, and TCRdb retains in-frame clones only, with some absent. The repertoire includes some 250,000 clones, 82% of them detected once, and 12% sits in the top ten. Sequencing was carried out using peripheral blood. The chain combines TRBV5-1 with TRBJ2-2; D perhaps matches TRBD2 (7 bases). This TCR derives from an older woman with active or convalescent COVID-19. As DNA, the CDR3 is TGCGCCAGCAGCTTGACCGGGGGGCCAACCGGGGAGCTGTTTTTT. Translated, it gives CASSLTGGPTGELFF.